This TCR beta chain stems from a study of T-cell memory formation after mild COVID-19. Study-wide background: Largely donor-specific TCR clusters were found.

With regard to this clonotype: What it binds is unknown.

Employing constant-segment primers, 5'RACE generated TCR alpha and TCR beta cDNA libraries bearing sample barcodes and UMIs. A single record per CDR3 protein comes from TCRdb applying MiXCR to the 5' RACE reads. The sample records 470,000 or so distinct CDR3 sequences, about a sixth being singletons. Study results and limitations: Cross-reactive memory appears to have joined, as suggested by some responding clones showing up in pre-infection memory. CD4+ clones that contracted lay mainly in CM and EM; CD8+ ones lay in EMRA.

Germline values: CDR1 MNHEY, CDR2 SVGAGI. Trimming left V 0 bases short and J 4 bases short, with 10 bases between. CDR3 length equals 15 residues. Source material: PBMCs or a T cell subset sorted from them (not recorded which). The chain is built from TRBV6-5 and TRBJ2-1; D is perhaps TRBD2 (6 bases). The sequence was collected from a man between 18 and 35 years old who had mild COVID-19 (a few samples of this study predate the infection). Cell type and time point are not known. The CDR3 nucleotides read TGTGCCAGCAGTTACTCGGGAGGTCGATACAATGAGCAGTTCTTC. It encodes CASSYSGGRYNEQFF.